This T cell receptor (beta chain) was found in a study of shared clonotypes between healthy human individuals. Study background: In total, the donors were a couple of women and a few men aged 18 to 49.

Naive-designated CD8 cells lacked CD45RO, were positively enriched for CCR7, and omitted terminally differentiated effector memory CD45RA+ cells. Running of the assay took place at deep level. Clones were read by immunoSEQ multiplex PCR, and TCRdb kept only the in-frame ones, dropping some. The sample lists just over 2,000,000 clones; about 95% were seen once. The V gene's germline CDR1 is SGHNT and CDR2 YENEEA. The CDR3 length is 14 residues. V dropped 3 bases and J dropped 6; count of bases not matched to a gene: 3. Sequencing used naive CD8+ T cells sorted from blood. V gene TRBV11-3 combines with J gene TRBJ2-1; TRBD2 matches 9 bases. This sequence originates from a man in his late teens or twenties in good health. CDR3 sequence reads: CASSLGSGSNEQFF. The CDR3 DNA reads TGTGCCAGCAGCTTGGGTAGCGGGAGCAATGAGCAGTTCTTC. Full variable domain (rest looked up from reference TRBV11-3 and TRBJ2-1): EAGVVQSPRYKIIEKKQPVAFWCNPISGHNTLYWYLQNLGQGPELLIRYENEEAVDDSQLPKDRFSAERLKGVDSTLKIQPAELGDSAVYLCASSLGSGSNEQFFGPGTRLTVL.